Listed below are T cell receptor beta chains from one sample, sequenced in a study of T cell responses to AZD1222 COVID-19 vaccine. Sequencing used immunoSEQ multiplex PCR; TCRdb keeps in-frame clones, though not all of them. This table has about 140,000 clones, around 92% appearing once. The sample in question was peripheral blood, obtained 28 days after the second AZD1222 dose. The receptor source for this set is an adult who received the AZD1222 COVID-19 vaccine. Both conserved end residues are part of each CDR3. The order of the fields is clone size, V gene, J gene, D gene, CDR3 DNA, CDR3 protein. D genes are given only for firm matches. Size tells how often a clone was seen (once, few, many) or the class of an expanded clone, and some rows leave it out.

>.|TRBV18|TRBJ2-7|.
TGTGCCAGCTCACCTCGGGGGGACAGCTCCTACGAGCAGTACTTC
CASSPRGDSSYEQYF
>.|TRBV5-6|TRBJ2-7|TRBD1
TGTGCCAGCAGCCCCGGGACAGCGTACGAGCAGTACTTC
CASSPGTAYEQYF
>.|TRBV9|TRBJ2-2|.
TGTGCCAGCAGCGCCGCGGGGCGAGGGGAGCTGTTTTTT
CASSAAGRGELFF
>.|TRBV14|TRBJ1-3|.
TGTGCCAGCAGCGACCCTGGAAACACCATATATTTT
CASSDPGNTIYF
>.|TRBV7-2|TRBJ1-2|.
TGTGCCAGCAGCTCGTTTGGACAGTCCGACTATGGCTACACCTTC
CASSSFGQSDYGYTF
>few|TRBV28|TRBJ1-1|TRBD1
TGTGCCAGCAGTTCCACGACGGGACAGGGGGCGGGTGAAGCTTTCTTT
CASSSTTGQGAGEAFF
>.|TRBV2|TRBJ1-5|TRBD1
TGTGCCAGCAGTCCACAGGGGCACTTTGGACCCCAGCATTTT
CASSPQGHFGPQHF
>.|TRBV7-2|TRBJ1-5|.
TGTGCCAGCAGCTTAACAGGACTCAGCAATCAGCCCCAGCATTTT
CASSLTGLSNQPQHF
>.|TRBV6-5|TRBJ2-3|.
TGTGCCAGCAGTTTGAGGGATACGCAGTATTTT
CASSLRDTQYF
>.|TRBV5-5|TRBJ1-2|TRBD1
TGTGCCAGCAGCTTGAGCCAGGGGGTGCAGTATGGCTACACCTTC
CASSLSQGVQYGYTF
>.|TRBV6-2/TRBV6-3|TRBJ2-4|.
TGTGCCAGCAGTTACTCCCCGAACATTCAGTACTTC
CASSYSPNIQYF
>.|TRBV19|TRBJ1-6|TRBD1
TGTGCCAGTAGCCCGGGACAGGGGACCTTCCCCCTCCACTTT
CASSPGQGTFPLHF
>.|TRBV5-4|TRBJ2-3|.
TGTGCCAGCAGCGGGGGACGGGGCACAGATACGCAGTATTTT
CASSGGRGTDTQYF
>.|TRBV28|TRBJ1-4|TRBD1
TGTGCCAGCAGTTTCCGAAGGGGGCAGATGACTAATGAAAAACTGTTTTTT
CASSFRRGQMTNEKLFF
>.|TRBV2|TRBJ1-1|.
TGTGCCAGCAGATATCGCTATGGGGTTGACACTGAAGCTTTCTTT
CASRYRYGVDTEAFF
>.|TRBV19|TRBJ1-2|TRBD1
TGTGCCCGAACAGGGGTCTATGGCTACACCTTC
CARTGVYGYTF
>.|TRBV5-6|TRBJ2-7|.
TGTGCCAGCAGCCGGGCGGTTTCCGGGATCTACGAGCAGTACTTC
CASSRAVSGIYEQYF
>.|TRBV12-3/TRBV12-4|TRBJ1-2|.
TGTGCCAGCAGTTTAGGTGTTGACTATGGCTACACCTTC
CASSLGVDYGYTF
>.|TRBV5-6|TRBJ1-1|.
TGTGCCAGCAGCTTGAGTGTTAACACTGAAGCTTTCTTT
CASSLSVNTEAFF
>.|TRBV18|TRBJ1-5|.
TGTGCCAGCTCACCCCCGGGGGGTCGGAATCAGCCCCAGCATTTT
CASSPPGGRNQPQHF
>.|TRBV5-1|TRBJ2-7|.
TGCGCCAGCAGCTTGGAAGGGAGCTCCTACGAGCAGTACTTC
CASSLEGSSYEQYF
>.|TRBV3-1/TRBV3-2|TRBJ2-4|TRBD2
TGTGCCAGCAGCCGGGGGGGGTACATTCAGTACTTC
CASSRGGYIQYF
>few|TRBV7-9|TRBJ1-1|.
TGTGCCAGCAGCCTTGACCAGGGCACTGAAGCTTTCTTT
CASSLDQGTEAFF